This is a list of T cell receptor beta chains from one sample in a study of CD8 T cells in ankylosing spondylitis. TCRdb ran MiXCR on the 5' RACE reads and lists one entry per CDR3 protein. This sample has 230,000 or so distinct CDR3 sequences; 15% to 20% occur once, and the top ten carry less than 35%. The specimen was blood, either unsorted or a sorted T cell fraction (not recorded which). The origin of the receptors is a male donor with ankylosing spondylitis or in good health (not recorded which). The CDR3 runs from the conserved cysteine through the conserved F or W. The order of the fields is J gene, V gene, D gene, clone size, CDR3 length, CDR3 DNA, CDR3 protein. D genes are given only for firm matches. Only part of the rows carry a size: once, few, many, or a class if the clone is expanded.

>TRBJ2-5|TRBV12-3/TRBV12-4|TRBD2|few|16
TGTGCCAGCAGTTTTTTAGCGGGAGGGCCGTGGGAGACCCAGTACTTC
CASSFLAGGPWETQYF
>TRBJ2-2|TRBV9|TRBD2|-|18
TGTGCCAGCAGCGTCTCCTTCACTAGCGGGGTCAACACCGGGGAGCTGTTTTTT
CASSVSFTSGVNTGELFF
>TRBJ2-1|TRBV29-1|-|few|14
TGCAGCGTCCCCTCGGATAGCTCCTACAATGAGCAGTTCTTC
CSVPSDSSYNEQFF
>TRBJ2-5|TRBV7-9|-|-|13
TGTGCCAGCAGCTTAGAAATACAAGAGACCCAGTACTTC
CASSLEIQETQYF
>TRBJ2-7|TRBV11-2|-|few|16
TGTGCCAGCAGCTTAGATGGCGGGCGGTATAACTACGAGCAGTACTTC
CASSLDGGRYNYEQYF
>TRBJ2-7|TRBV3-1|TRBD2|few|15
TGTGCCAGCAGCCAAGACGGGACTAGCGGGTACGAGCAGTACTTC
CASSQDGTSGYEQYF
>TRBJ1-1|TRBV4-3|-|-|13
TGCGCCAGCAGCCAAGTAGTGGGGGTTGAAGCTTTCTTT
CASSQVVGVEAFF
>TRBJ2-2|TRBV11-1|-|-|13
TGTGCCAGCTCGGCAGAGAACACCGGGGAGCTGTTTTTT
CASSAENTGELFF
>TRBJ2-5|TRBV7-2|-|-|15
TGTGCCAGCAGCTTACGGAGCGAAAGGGCAGAGACCCAGTACTTC
CASSLRSERAETQYF
>TRBJ2-3|TRBV9|TRBD1|many|17
TGTGCCAGCAGCGTAGAGGGGTCGGGACAGGGGGCAGATACGCAGTATTTT
CASSVEGSGQGADTQYF
>TRBJ2-1|TRBV20-1|TRBD2|few|14
TGCAGTGCTAGAAAGCGGGATATAAGAAATGAGCAGTTCTTC
CSARKRDIRNEQFF
>TRBJ2-7|TRBV25-1|-|few|14
TGTGCCAGCAGTGATTCAGGGGTAGCCTCCGAGCAGTACTTC
CASSDSGVASEQYF
>TRBJ1-2|TRBV7-2|-|-|13
TGTGCCAGCAGCTTATACGGGGACTGGGGCTACACCTTC
CASSLYGDWGYTF
>TRBJ1-5|TRBV5-6|-|many|16
TGTGCCAGCAGCTTGGGGGACTTATGGCCCAATCAGCCCCAGCATTTT
CASSLGDLWPNQPQHF
>TRBJ2-2|TRBV6-5|TRBD1|-|19
TGTGCCAGCAGTTACTCTTTCGGGGAAGGGGGCGCGAACACCGGGGAGCTGTTTTTT
CASSYSFGEGGANTGELFF
>TRBJ2-3|TRBV12-3/TRBV12-4|TRBD2|many|15
TGTGCCAGCAGCCCCACTAGCGGGCGAGCAGATACGCAGTATTTT
CASSPTSGRADTQYF
>TRBJ1-2|TRBV29-1|-|once|12
TGCAGCGTTGAAGGCAATAACTATGGCTACACCTTC
CSVEGNNYGYTF
>TRBJ1-2|TRBV3-1|-|few|13
TGTGCCAGCTCAGGCCCCAATAACTATGGCTACACCTTC
CASSGPNNYGYTF
>TRBJ2-7|TRBV5-1|-|-|14
TGCGCCAGCAGCCCCAACAGGGAGTCCTACGAGCAGTACTTC
CASSPNRESYEQYF
>TRBJ1-5|TRBV12-3/TRBV12-4|-|-|12
TGTGCCAGCGGATCCGGGCCCCAGCCCCAGCATTTT
CASGSGPQPQHF
>TRBJ2-7|TRBV7-2|-|-|15
TGTGCCAGCAGCCCACTCGGGAGCGCCTATTACGAGCAGTACTTC
CASSPLGSAYYEQYF
>TRBJ2-5|TRBV11-2|TRBD1|-|13
TGTGCCAGTAGTGGGACAGGGGAGGAGACCCAGTACTTC
CASSGTGEETQYF
>TRBJ2-1|TRBV29-1|-|-|18
TGCAGCGTTGGGGAGGGGGTTGTCGGCGGGAGCTCCTACAATGAGCAGTTCTTC
CSVGEGVVGGSSYNEQFF